The sequence of this TCR beta chain was determined in a study of glioma-infiltrating T cells. Trimming shortened V by 9 bases and J by 7 bases, and 18 bases separated the two germline ends. Per the germline V gene, CDR1 is MNHNS and CDR2 is SASEGT. The CDR3 has 13 amino acids. Only a few counts were recorded for this clonotype. Its matching antigen is unknown. One base away lies a much larger clone, so this may be a sequencing read error. General observations from the study: Gliomas, especially low-grade, showed above-expected tissue-blood divergence; non-neoplastic patients showed below. Very few CDR3 sequences were shared between tissue and blood.

The iRepertoire nested amplicon-rescue multiplex PCR amplified TCR alpha and beta CDR3s from RNA. For one-step reverse transcription and amplification, roughly 100-400 ng of tissue mRNA or PBMC total RNA was used. One entry per CDR3 protein results from TCRdb running MiXCR on the multiplex PCR reads. The top ten clones hold around 5% of a sample with under 200,000 distinct CDR3 sequences, more than 35% of them seen once. Sequencing was done on a sample of glioma tissue, nonneoplastic brain tissue, or PBMCs (not recorded which). The chain recombines TRBV6-1 with TRBJ2-5; perhaps TRBD2 as D (6 bases). This sequence originates from a human donor with low-grade glioma or glioblastoma, undergoing nonglioma brain surgery, or in good health (not recorded which). The CDR3 region is CASPEGRIWTQYF. The CDR3 coding sequence is TGTGCCAGTCCGGAGGGTCGGATCTGGACCCAGTACTTC.